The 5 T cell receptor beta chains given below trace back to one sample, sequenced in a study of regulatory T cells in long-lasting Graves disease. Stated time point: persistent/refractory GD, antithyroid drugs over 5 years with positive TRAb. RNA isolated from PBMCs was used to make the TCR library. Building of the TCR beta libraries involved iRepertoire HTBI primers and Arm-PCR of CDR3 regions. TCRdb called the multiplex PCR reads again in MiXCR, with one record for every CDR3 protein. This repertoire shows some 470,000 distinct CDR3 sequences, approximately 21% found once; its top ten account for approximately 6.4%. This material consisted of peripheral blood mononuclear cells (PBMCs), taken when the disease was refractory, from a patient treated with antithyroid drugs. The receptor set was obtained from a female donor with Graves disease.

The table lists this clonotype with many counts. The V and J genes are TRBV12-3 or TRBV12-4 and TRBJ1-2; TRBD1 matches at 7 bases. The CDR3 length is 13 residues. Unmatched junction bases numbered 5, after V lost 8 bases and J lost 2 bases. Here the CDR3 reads CASGRQGNYGYTF. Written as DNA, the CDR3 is TGTGCCAGCGGGAGACAGGGAAACTATGGCTACACCTTC.

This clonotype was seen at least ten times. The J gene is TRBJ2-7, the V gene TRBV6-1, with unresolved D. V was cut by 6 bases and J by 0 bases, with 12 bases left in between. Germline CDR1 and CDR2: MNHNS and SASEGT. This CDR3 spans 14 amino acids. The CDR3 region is CASRRVWISYEQYF. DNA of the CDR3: TGTGCCAGCAGACGGGTGTGGATCTCCTACGAGCAGTACTTC.

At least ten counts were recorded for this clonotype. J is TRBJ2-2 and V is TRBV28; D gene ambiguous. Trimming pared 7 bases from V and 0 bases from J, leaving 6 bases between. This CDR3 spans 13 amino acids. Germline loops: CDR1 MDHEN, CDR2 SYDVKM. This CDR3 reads CASTPPNTGELFF. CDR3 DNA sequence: TGTGCCAGCACCCCGCCGAACACCGGGGAGCTGTTTTTT.

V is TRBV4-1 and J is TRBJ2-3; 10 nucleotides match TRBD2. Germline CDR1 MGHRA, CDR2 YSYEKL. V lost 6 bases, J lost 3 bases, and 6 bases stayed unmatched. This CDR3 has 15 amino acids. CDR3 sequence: CASRPSGSWTDTQYF. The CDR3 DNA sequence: TGCGCCAGCAGACCTAGCGGGAGTTGGACAGATACGCAGTATTTT.

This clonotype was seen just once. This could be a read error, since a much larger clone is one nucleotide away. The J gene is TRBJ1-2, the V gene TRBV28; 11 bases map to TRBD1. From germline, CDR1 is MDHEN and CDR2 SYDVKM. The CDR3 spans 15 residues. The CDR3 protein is CASSTEGQGAVGYAF. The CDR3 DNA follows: TGTGCCAGCAGCACAGAAGGACAGGGGGCTGTTGGCTACGCCTTC.